Below are 13 T cell receptor beta chains sequenced from a single sample in a study of tumor-infiltrating lymphocytes in primary liver carcinoma. Constant-region priming of approximately 500 ng total RNA yielded TCR beta cDNA. Slightly modified ARM-PCR with three nested multiplex PCR rounds yielded TCR beta libraries. The study ran its first two PCR rounds for nine to eleven cycles each, using TRBV1-TRBV30 forward primers and a C-beta reverse primer. TCRdb reprocessed the multiplex PCR reads via MiXCR and lists one record per CDR3 protein. This table holds about 330,000 distinct CDR3 sequences, about 65% found once. RNA was extracted from whole blood without cell sorting, alongside germline DNA. The source material was peripheral blood. These receptors originate from a man in his forties or fifties with primary liver carcinoma and hepatitis B virus infection.

A single count supports this clonotype. This may stem from a read error, because a much larger clone lies one nucleotide away. The chain has TRBV5-5 and TRBJ2-3, with 8 positions matching TRBD2. The CDR3 is made up of 14 amino acids. Germline V CDR1 and CDR2: SGHKS, YYEKEE (reference sequence). The CDR3 here is CASSTLAGKDMQYF. CDR3 sequence (DNA): TGTGCCAGCAGCACCTTAGCGGGAAAAGATATGCAGTATTTT. Looking up the rest from reference TRBV5-5 and TRBJ2-3 gives the full variable domain: DAGVTQSPTHLIKTRGQQVTLRCSPISGHKSVSWYQQVLGQGPQFIFQYYEKEERGRGNFPDRFSARQFPNYSSELNVNALLLGDSALYLCASSTLAGKDMQYFGPGTRLTVL.

This clonotype appeared a single time. Compared with germline, one end of the junction differs, possibly owing to a read error. The chain recombines TRBV28 with TRBJ1-5; 10 positions agree with TRBD1. Germline CDR1 MDHEN, CDR2 SYDVKM. CDR3 length: 14 residues. CDR3 coding DNA: TGTGCCAGTTCCGGGACAGGGGCCAATCAGCCCCAGCTTTTT. It codes for CASSGTGANQPQLF.

With respect to this clonotype: One junction end does not reproduce the germline sequence, and a read error may be involved. The rearrangement uses TRBV11-1 and TRBJ2-1; the D gene is possibly TRBD2 (5 bases). The V gene's germline CDR1 is SGHAT and CDR2 FQDESV (reference sequence). This CDR3 has 16 residues. The CDR3 nucleotides are TGTACCAGCAGCTCCATTACCAGCGGACCTTATGGTGAGCAGTTCTTC. As protein: CTSSSITSGPYGEQFF.

Turning to this clonotype: A junction boundary mismatches the germline segment, possibly from a read error. V usage is TRBV11-2 and J usage is TRBJ2-7; 11 nucleotides match TRBD2. The CDR3 totals 14 residues. In germline, CDR1 is SGHAT, CDR2 FQNNGV. CDR3: CASSAGLAGHEHYF. For the CDR3, the DNA is TGTGCCAGCAGCGCTGGACTAGCGGGTCACGAGCATTACTTC.

The chain recombines TRBV11-2 with TRBJ2-1; no clear D gene. The length of the CDR3 is 13 residues. V was shortened by 6 bases and J by 11 bases, with 17 bases between the two germline ends. Germline CDR1 and CDR2: SGHAT and FQNNGV. The CDR3 reads CASRPVLSYKQFF. In DNA form, the CDR3 reads TGTGCCAGCAGGCCCGTCTTGTCCTACAAGCAGTTCTTC. Complete variable domain (other parts from reference TRBV11-2 and TRBJ2-1): EAGVAQSPRYKIIEKRQSVAFWCNPISGHATLYWYQQILGQGPKLLIQFQNNGVVDDSQLPKDRFSAERLKGVDSTLKIQPAKLEDSAVYLCASRPVLSYKQFFGPGTRLTVL.

The CDR3 sequence: CASSQEGLANLDTQYF. The CDR3 DNA reads as TGCGCCAGCAGCCAGGAGGGACTAGCGAATTTAGATACGCAGTATTTT. This rearrangement joins TRBV4-1 to TRBJ2-3; TRBD2 matches at 10 bases. This CDR3 has 16 residues. V was clipped by 3 bases and J by 5 bases; unmatched bases: 8. Germline CDR1 MGHRA, CDR2 YSYEKL.

This clonotype was picked up many times. A read error may produce the germline difference seen at one junction end. The J gene is TRBJ2-7, the V gene TRBV11-2; possibly TRBD2 for D (5 bases). CDR3 size: 15 residues. Looked up from germline, CDR1 is SGHAT and CDR2 is FQNNGV. This CDR3 is CASSFYMGREHERYF. The CDR3 DNA sequence: TGTGCCAGCAGCTTCTACATGGGTCGGGAACACGAGCGGTACTTC.

On this clonotype: A much larger clone differs by one base, so this may be a read error. The chain has TRBV12-3 or TRBV12-4 and TRBJ2-3; TRBD2 aligns across 12 bases. The trim removed 6 bases at V and 5 bases at J, leaving 6 bases unmatched. CDR3 size: 15 residues. This CDR3 is CASRLRLAGVDTQYF. The CDR3 DNA sequence: TGTGCCAGCAGACTGAGACTAGCGGGAGTAGATACGCAGTATTTT.

This clonotype is labeled as medium-sized. This rearrangement joins TRBV11-2 to TRBJ2-1; D remains ambiguous. Germline CDR1 reads SGHAT; CDR2 reads FQNNGV. Trimming shortened V by 5 bases and J by 7 bases, and 12 bases separated the two germline ends. The CDR3 has 13 amino acids. For the CDR3, the DNA is TGTGCCAGCAGCCACGGGTCCCCGAATGAGCAGTTCTTC. Its translation is CASSHGSPNEQFF.

This chain uses TRBV6-2 or TRBV6-3 with TRBJ1-1, with a possible D match to TRBD1 (5 bases). V shed 0 bases and J shed 1 base, with 18 bases lying between them. Looked up from germline, CDR1 is MNHEY and CDR2 is SVGEGT. This CDR3 spans 18 amino acids. For the CDR3, the DNA is TGTGCCAGCAGTTACTCGATTGGGAGGGACGGCAGGAACACTGAAGCTTTCTTT. This codes for CASSYSIGRDGRNTEAFF.

A remark on this clonotype: A much larger clone differs from this one at a single base, so this may be a read error. The chain carries TRBV29-1 and TRBJ1-1; D perhaps matches TRBD1 (5 bases). The CDR3 is made up of 14 amino acids. Between the trimmed V and J ends, which lost 6 bases and 1 base, there was a span of 15 bases. From germline, CDR1 is SQVTM and CDR2 ANQGSEA. For the CDR3, the DNA is TGCAGCGTCCTGGGGCTCTCAACGAACACTGAAGCTTTCTTT. The encoded protein is CSVLGLSTNTEAFF.

This rearrangement joins TRBV6-1 to TRBJ2-7; 7 bases match TRBD1. Per germline, CDR1 MNHNS and CDR2 SASEGT. V gave up 4 bases and J gave up 0 bases; unmatched junction bases: 6. The CDR3 runs to 15 residues. CDR3 protein: CASSVETGSSYEQYF. CDR3 DNA sequence: TGTGCCAGCAGTGTTGAGACAGGGAGCTCCTACGAGCAGTACTTC.

The chain uses TRBV5-1 and TRBJ2-3; possibly TRBD1 for D (6 bases). Germline lookup yields CDR1 SGHRS and CDR2 YFSETQ. This CDR3 is built from 14 residues. V was trimmed by 5 bases and J by 4 bases, leaving 14 bases between them. CDR3 coding DNA: TGCGCCAGCAGATCTCGGACAGCGGCAGATACGCAGTATTTT. Translating gives CASRSRTAADTQYF.